The 19 T cell receptor beta chains below come from one sample, sequenced in a study of molecular identifiers for immune sequencing clone quantification. MiXCR, applied by TCRdb to the PCR reads, yields one record per CDR3 protein. The table includes about 640,000 distinct CDR3 sequences, around 20% detected once. Sequencing was performed on naive CD8+ T cells from blood, with Jurkat cell RNA spiked in. The subset is: FACS-sorted CD8+CD4-CCR7+CD45RA+ naive T cells. The receptors derive from a human donor in good health. Some libraries in this study had Jurkat cell RNA spiked in.

V and J are TRBV6-5 and TRBJ2-1; D gene uncertain. There are 15 residues in the CDR3. Germline lookup yields CDR1 MNHEY and CDR2 SVGAGI. The V end was cut by 0 bases, the J end by 5 bases, with 11 bases between. CDR3 in amino acids: CASSYSRYLNNEQFF. In nucleotides, the CDR3 is TGTGCCAGCAGTTACTCGCGCTACCTAAACAATGAGCAGTTCTTC.

This clonotype was recorded at least ten times. This sequence joins TRBV4-2 and TRBJ2-4; perhaps TRBD2 as D (6 bases). The CDR3 spans 16 residues. Trimming removed 0 bases from V and 8 bases from J, with 17 bases in between. CDR1 LGHNA and CDR2 YNFKEQ come from the germline V gene. The CDR3 here is CASSQDYTERRDIQYF. The CDR3 coding sequence is TGTGCCAGCAGCCAAGATTATACAGAGAGGAGGGACATTCAGTACTTC.

CDR3 DNA sequence: TGTGCCAGCAGCACAGGGAATTCACCCCTCCACTTT. Its translation is CASSTGNSPLHF. V gene TRBV12-3 or TRBV12-4 combines with J gene TRBJ1-6; a weak D match, TRBD1 (6 bases). V was shortened by 6 bases and J by 7 bases, with 7 bases between the two germline ends. This CDR3 region has 12 residues.

Many counts were recorded for this clonotype. The chain uses TRBV7-2 and TRBJ1-5; D is unclear. CDR1 and CDR2 from the germline V gene are SGHTA and FQGNSA. V was pared by 3 bases and J by 2 bases, with 11 bases between. The CDR3 loop spans 15 amino acids. The CDR3 nucleotides read TGTGCCAGCAGCTTGGGCAGCTTAGGCAATCAGCCCCAGCATTTT. It encodes CASSLGSLGNQPQHF.

This clonotype occurred a few times. This rearrangement joins TRBV11-2 to TRBJ2-7; 10 bases map to TRBD1. CDR1 and CDR2 (germline): SGHAT, FQNNGV. After removal of 4 bases from V and 4 bases from J, the junction contained 13 bases not matched to a gene. The CDR3 has 17 amino acids. CDR3 in DNA: TGTGCCAGCAGCTCCGGGCCGGGACAGGGGATAGGATACGAGCAGTACTTC. This translates into CASSSGPGQGIGYEQYF.

The rearrangement uses TRBV27 and TRBJ1-2, with D possibly matching TRBD1 (5 bases). The germline CDR1 and CDR2 sequences are MNHEY and SMNVEV (reference sequence). Trimming left V 6 bases short and J 4 bases short, with 12 bases between. The CDR3 has 13 residues. The CDR3 reads CASSEGYGYGYTF. CDR3 nucleotides: TGTGCCAGCAGCGAGGGGTATGGCTATGGCTACACCTTC.

This clonotype was recorded at least ten times. The chain uses TRBV27 and TRBJ2-3; unclear D gene. The CDR3 is 13 residues long. Trimming took 6 bases from V and 4 from J, leaving 11 bases between them. The germline V gene has CDR1 MNHEY and CDR2 SMNVEV (reference sequence). In DNA form, the CDR3 reads TGTGCCAGCAGCAGACTCTTAGCAGATACGCAGTATTTT. Translated, it gives CASSRLLADTQYF.

Concerning this clonotype itself: This may be a read error, as it is one base from a much larger clone. V and J are TRBV12-3 or TRBV12-4 and TRBJ2-5; 8 positions match TRBD2. The CDR3 runs 17 residues. The CDR3 DNA follows: TGTGCCAGCAGTTTTGATGGGACTAGAACATCCCAAGAGTCCCAGTACTTC. The encoded protein is CASSFDGTRTSQESQYF.

This clonotype was seen ten or more times. The chain uses TRBV18 and TRBJ2-7; no clear D. Germline CDR1 and CDR2: KGHSH and LQKENI. Trimming left V 3 bases short and J 5 bases short, with 8 bases between. The CDR3 loop spans 12 amino acids. This CDR3 is CASSPVGNEQYF. In DNA, the CDR3 is TGTGCCAGCTCACCGGTAGGGAACGAGCAGTACTTC.

V usage is TRBV27 and J usage is TRBJ1-5; 7 bases are a match to TRBD1. V gave up 8 bases and J gave up 2 bases; unmatched junction bases: 3. The germline V gene encodes CDR1 MNHEY and CDR2 SMNVEV (reference sequence). The CDR3 loop spans 13 amino acids. This CDR3 reads CASGTGGNQPQHF. CDR3 coding DNA: TGTGCCAGCGGAACAGGGGGCAATCAGCCCCAGCATTTT.

At least ten counts were recorded for this clonotype. This chain links TRBV19 with TRBJ1-5; 9 nucleotides agree with TRBD1. The V gene's germline CDR1 is LNHDA and CDR2 SQIVND (reference sequence). The CDR3 totals 14 residues. The V segment lost 3 bases and the J segment 7 bases; nucleotides outside the gene matches: 4. In DNA form, the CDR3 reads TGTGCCAGTAGTATGATGGGGACAGGGCAGCCCCAGCATTTT. Its protein product is CASSMMGTGQPQHF.

This clonotype has more than one count but fewer than ten. V gene TRBV3-1 combines with J gene TRBJ1-2; D perhaps matches TRBD1 (5 bases). The CDR3 has 15 amino acids. CDR1 and CDR2 (germline): LGHDT, YNNKEL (reference sequence). Trimming stripped 2 bases from V and 2 bases from J, with 12 bases between. The CDR3 reads CASSQPGTGNYGYTF. Written as DNA, the CDR3 is TGTGCCAGCAGCCAACCCGGGACGGGAAACTATGGCTACACCTTC.

The V gene is TRBV12-3 or TRBV12-4, the J gene TRBJ1-1, with D hard to call. V lost 6 bases to trimming and J lost 2 bases, with 16 bases between them. The CDR3 contains 15 residues. CDR3: CASSPKERDNTEAFF. The CDR3 bases are TGTGCCAGCAGCCCCAAAGAGCGAGATAACACTGAAGCTTTCTTT.

V and J are TRBV3-2 and TRBJ2-4; the D call in the table, TRBD2, was not verified against the DNA. TRBV3-2 is a recognized pseudogene. The CDR3 totals 18 residues. In nucleotides, the CDR3 is TGTGCCAGCAGCCAAGATAGCGGTGCAGCGGCGATCAAAAACGTTCAGTACTTC. Translating it yields CASSQDSGAAAIKNVQYF.

This clonotype came up a few times. A much larger clone lies one base from this, so it may be a read error. The chain recombines TRBV11-2 with TRBJ2-6; TRBD2 might be the D (6 bases). The CDR3 covers 15 residues. Germline assignment: CDR1 SGHAT and CDR2 FQNNGV. DNA of the CDR3: TGTGCCAGCAGCATCGACCCCGGGACTCTCAACGTCCCGACTTTC. Its translation: CASSIDPGTLNVPTF.

This clonotype was seen a few times. V gene TRBV7-7 combines with J gene TRBJ2-2; 9 nucleotides align to TRBD2. CDR3 length equals 14 residues. Germline assignment: CDR1 SSHAT and CDR2 FNYEAQ (reference sequence). Trimming cost V 5 bases and J 5 bases; bases outside gene matches: 3. CDR3 coding DNA: TGTGCCAGCAGCATGGGACTAGCAACCGGGGAGCTGTTTTTT. It is translated as CASSMGLATGELFF. The whole variable domain, remainder taken from reference TRBV7-7 and TRBJ2-2, is GAGVSQSPRYKVTKRGQDVTLRCDPISSHATLYWYQQALGQGPEFLTYFNYEAQPDKSGLPSDRFSAERPEGSISTLTIQRTEQRDSAMYRCASSMGLATGELFFGEGSRLTVL.

About this clonotype: It may be a read error: a sequence one base away is much more abundant. The V call is TRBV19, the J call TRBJ2-2, with D possibly TRBD2 on 6 matching bases. The CDR3 spans 16 residues. CDR1 and CDR2 from the germline V gene are LNHDA and SQIVND (reference sequence). The chain's CDR3 is CVSSIDGSVWTGELFF. The CDR3 nucleotides read TGTGTCAGTAGTATAGACGGGAGTGTTTGGACCGGGGAGCTGTTTTTT.

This clonotype appeared many times. V is TRBV20-1 and J is TRBJ2-4, with 7 bases matching TRBD2. After removal of 6 bases from V and 0 bases from J, the junction contained 11 bases not matched to a gene. CDR1 is DFQATT and CDR2 is SNEGSKA in the germline V gene (reference sequence). The CDR3 is made up of 16 amino acids. The CDR3 DNA reads TGCAGTGCCGAGCCTAGCGGAAAAATAGCCAAAAACATTCAGTACTTC. Protein sequence: CSAEPSGKIAKNIQYF.

This clonotype was observed many times. This chain joins TRBV28 and TRBJ2-7; D possibly uses TRBD1 or TRBD2 (6 bases each). V was cut by 3 bases and J by 2 bases, with 11 bases left in between. Germline CDR1 MDHEN, CDR2 SYDVKM. The CDR3 totals 14 residues. The chain's CDR3 is CASSFRGGPYEQYF. CDR3 DNA sequence: TGTGCCAGCAGTTTCAGGGGAGGACCCTACGAGCAGTACTTC.